The rows below give T cell receptor beta chains drawn from one sample of a study of cytomegalovirus exposure and HLA in healthy donors. Sequencing used immunoSEQ multiplex PCR; TCRdb keeps in-frame clones, though not all of them. This table holds approximately 120,000 clones. Input material: PBMCs. Source of these receptors: a man aged 35-49 years in good health and CMV-seronegative. Each CDR3 is given with its conserved first and last residue. The D gene is left open where the match is weak.

CDR3 DNA: TGTGCCAGCACATGGGACAGTTCACACTATAGCAATCAGCCCCAGCATTTT
CDR3 protein: CASTWDSSHYSNQPQHF
D gene: TRBD1
J gene: TRBJ1-5
V gene: TRBV28

CDR3 DNA: TGTGCCAGCAGCATATACAGGGGGTACGAGCAGTACTTC
CDR3 protein: CASSIYRGYEQYF
D gene: TRBD1
J gene: TRBJ2-7
V gene: TRBV7-9

CDR3 DNA: TGTGCCAGCAGCCCCTTCCAGGGTAGCACCGGGGAGCTGTTTTTT
CDR3 protein: CASSPFQGSTGELFF
D gene: .
J gene: TRBJ2-2
V gene: TRBV11-3

CDR3 DNA: TGTGCCAGCTCTCCCCAGGGGGCGGAGGGCAATGAGCAGTTCTTC
CDR3 protein: CASSPQGAEGNEQFF
D gene: TRBD1
J gene: TRBJ2-1
V gene: TRBV18

CDR3 DNA: TGTGCCAGCAGCGTAGCCCCGCCGGGTACAGAGCAGTTCTTC
CDR3 protein: CASSVAPPGTEQFF
D gene: .
J gene: TRBJ2-1
V gene: TRBV9

CDR3 DNA: TGTGCCAGCAGCTTCGGCGGTAGCGGTCCTAGCGGGAGTTTCACAGATACGCAGTATTTT
CDR3 protein: CASSFGGSGPSGSFTDTQYF
D gene: TRBD2
J gene: TRBJ2-3
V gene: TRBV7-6

CDR3 DNA: TGTGCCAGCAGCTTGGGTTCAGGAAGTCCCAATCAGCCCCAGCATTTT
CDR3 protein: CASSLGSGSPNQPQHF
D gene: .
J gene: TRBJ1-5
V gene: TRBV5-5

CDR3 DNA: TGTGCCAGCAGTTACTCCCCTCCCCCAGTGAACACTGAAGCTTTCTTT
CDR3 protein: CASSYSPPPVNTEAFF
D gene: .
J gene: TRBJ1-1
V gene: TRBV6-8

CDR3 DNA: TGTGCCAGCAGCGCTGTAGCGGGAGGGTACGAGCAGTACTTC
CDR3 protein: CASSAVAGGYEQYF
D gene: TRBD2
J gene: TRBJ2-7
V gene: TRBV9

CDR3 DNA: TGTGCCAGCAGCTTTTTAGCTAGCCTAGGGAACACCGGGGAGCTGTTTTTT
CDR3 protein: CASSFLASLGNTGELFF
D gene: .
J gene: TRBJ2-2
V gene: TRBV5-6

CDR3 DNA: TGTGCCAGTAGTATTCCGGGACTAGCGGGAACAGATACGCAGTATTTT
CDR3 protein: CASSIPGLAGTDTQYF
D gene: TRBD2
J gene: TRBJ2-3
V gene: TRBV19

CDR3 DNA: TGTGCCAGCAGTGAGCCAGGACAGGGGGCGAGGGATACGCAGTATTTT
CDR3 protein: CASSEPGQGARDTQYF
D gene: TRBD1
J gene: TRBJ2-3
V gene: TRBV6-1

CDR3 DNA: TGTGCCAGCCGGCTAGTAAATCCTTACAATGAGCAGTTCTTC
CDR3 protein: CASRLVNPYNEQFF
D gene: .
J gene: TRBJ2-1
V gene: TRBV28

CDR3 DNA: TGTGCCAGCAGCCAGGGTTCAGGGGGCGAGATGGATGGCTACACCTTC
CDR3 protein: CASSQGSGGEMDGYTF
D gene: TRBD1
J gene: TRBJ1-2
V gene: TRBV4-2

CDR3 DNA: TGTGCCAGCAGCTTCGGGACAGGGTGGGAAGAGACCCAGTACTTC
CDR3 protein: CASSFGTGWEETQYF
D gene: TRBD1
J gene: TRBJ2-5
V gene: TRBV11-3

CDR3 DNA: TGTGCCAGCAGCTTGTCTCGGGACAGGGTAAACGAGCAGTACTTC
CDR3 protein: CASSLSRDRVNEQYF
D gene: TRBD1
J gene: TRBJ2-7
V gene: TRBV5-5

CDR3 DNA: TGCGCCAGCAGCTTGGATGACAATCTATGGTACTACGAGCAGTACTTC
CDR3 protein: CASSLDDNLWYYEQYF
D gene: .
J gene: TRBJ2-7
V gene: TRBV5-1

CDR3 DNA: TGTGCCACCATTAGTAGGGGCAGGCCGTACTTC
CDR3 protein: CATISRGRPYF
D gene: .
J gene: TRBJ2-7
V gene: TRBV2

CDR3 DNA: TGTGCCAGCAGCTTAGGACAGGGGAACTACGAGCAGTACTTC
CDR3 protein: CASSLGQGNYEQYF
D gene: TRBD1
J gene: TRBJ2-7
V gene: TRBV7-2

CDR3 DNA: TGCGCCAGCAGCGAGGCCGCAACTAATGAAAAACTGTTTTTT
CDR3 protein: CASSEAATNEKLFF
D gene: .
J gene: TRBJ1-4
V gene: TRBV5-1

CDR3 DNA: TGCAGCGCAGGGGCCGGAAGGAACACTGAAGCTTTCTTT
CDR3 protein: CSAGAGRNTEAFF
D gene: .
J gene: TRBJ1-1
V gene: TRBV29-1

CDR3 DNA: TGCAGCGTTGAGACTAGCGGCTACAATGAGCAGTTCTTC
CDR3 protein: CSVETSGYNEQFF
D gene: TRBD2
J gene: TRBJ2-1
V gene: TRBV29-1

CDR3 DNA: TGTGCCAGCAGCCCGACAGGGGCGAACACCGGGGAGCTGTTTTTT
CDR3 protein: CASSPTGANTGELFF
D gene: TRBD1
J gene: TRBJ2-2
V gene: TRBV5-4

CDR3 DNA: TGTGCCAGCAGCTTAGAGAGACTAGCGGGAGGGCGGATCTACGAGCAGTACTTC
CDR3 protein: CASSLERLAGGRIYEQYF
D gene: TRBD2
J gene: TRBJ2-7
V gene: TRBV7-2

CDR3 DNA: TGTGCCAGCACTCGGGGCGTGGGAGGCAGCAATCAGCCCCAGCATTTT
CDR3 protein: CASTRGVGGSNQPQHF
D gene: .
J gene: TRBJ1-5
V gene: TRBV7-8

CDR3 DNA: TGTGCCAGCAGTTACTCAGGCCTTAGGGGGGAGCAGTACTTC
CDR3 protein: CASSYSGLRGEQYF
D gene: .
J gene: TRBJ2-7
V gene: TRBV6-5

CDR3 DNA: TGTGCCAGCAGTGTGGACATTGAAGCTTTCTTT
CDR3 protein: CASSVDIEAFF
D gene: .
J gene: TRBJ1-1
V gene: TRBV2

CDR3 DNA: TGTGCCAGCAGTTCCGGGGGGACAGGGAGCGTCTATGGCTACACCTTC
CDR3 protein: CASSSGGTGSVYGYTF
D gene: TRBD1
J gene: TRBJ1-2
V gene: TRBV13

CDR3 DNA: TGTGCCAGCAGCTTACGGTACAGAGGGACAGGCCGCGGGGAGACCCAGTACTTC
CDR3 protein: CASSLRYRGTGRGETQYF
D gene: TRBD1
J gene: TRBJ2-5
V gene: TRBV7-8

CDR3 DNA: TGTGCCAGCAGCCCTTATTGGACAGGGCGGAATGAGCAGTTCTTC
CDR3 protein: CASSPYWTGRNEQFF
D gene: TRBD1
J gene: TRBJ2-1
V gene: TRBV5-6

CDR3 DNA: TGTGCCAGCAGTGAATCAGTACAGTACGAGCAGTACTTC
CDR3 protein: CASSESVQYEQYF
D gene: .
J gene: TRBJ2-7
V gene: TRBV25-1

CDR3 DNA: TGTGCCAGCAGGAGGGACAGGTTTGAGAATCAGCCCCAGCATTTT
CDR3 protein: CASRRDRFENQPQHF
D gene: TRBD1
J gene: TRBJ1-5
V gene: TRBV6-1

CDR3 DNA: TGTGCCTGGAAGGGGTCTGGAAACACCATATATTTT
CDR3 protein: CAWKGSGNTIYF
D gene: .
J gene: TRBJ1-3
V gene: TRBV30

CDR3 DNA: TGTGCCAGCACGGCAGGGTCTTACGAGCAGTACTTC
CDR3 protein: CASTAGSYEQYF
D gene: .
J gene: TRBJ2-7
V gene: TRBV2